The rows below give T cell receptor beta chains drawn from one sample of a study of CD8 T cells in ankylosing spondylitis. In TCRdb, the 5' RACE reads were re-called with MiXCR into one record per CDR3 protein. The sample contains about 88,000 distinct CDR3 sequences, approximately 30% of which appear only once. Sequences were obtained from blood, either unsorted or a sorted T cell fraction (not recorded which). All receptors derive from a male donor with ankylosing spondylitis or in good health (not recorded which). CDR3s include the opening cysteine and the closing phenylalanine or tryptophan. Each record gives: clone size, J gene, D gene, V gene, CDR3 DNA, CDR3 protein. A D gene is named only where the DNA matches it firmly. Not every row has a clone size; where given, it reads once, few, many or a size class.

many,TRBJ2-3,.,TRBV7-2,TGTGCCAGCAGCTTTTCCCCAGATACGCAGTATTTT,CASSFSPDTQYF
.,TRBJ2-1,TRBD2,TRBV12-3/TRBV12-4,TGTGCCAGCAGTTTTACGGCGGGGGTTAACAATGAGCAGTTCTTC,CASSFTAGVNNEQFF
once,TRBJ1-1,.,TRBV5-1,TGCGCCAGCAGCTTGGTTGCAGCCATGAACACTGAAGCTTTCTTT,CASSLVAAMNTEAFF
.,TRBJ2-7,.,TRBV12-3/TRBV12-4,TGTGCCAGCAGTTTTACAATGACCTACGAGCAGTACTTC,CASSFTMTYEQYF
few,TRBJ2-2,.,TRBV24-1,TGTGCCACCAGTGATTTTTCGGCCGGGGAGCTGTTTTTT,CATSDFSAGELFF
.,TRBJ2-5,.,TRBV5-1,TGCGCCAGCAGGTTGTCTAGCAATTATATTCGGAAAGAGACCCAGTACTTC,CASRLSSNYIRKETQYF
few,TRBJ2-1,.,TRBV10-3,TGTGCCATCAGTAGCGATCAAAGCTCCTACAATGAGCAGTTCTTC,CAISSDQSSYNEQFF
.,TRBJ2-2,TRBD2,TRBV27,TGTGCCAGCAGTTTCTTACCGGGACTAGCTGCCGGGGAGCTGTTTTTT,CASSFLPGLAAGELFF
few,TRBJ2-1,.,TRBV7-6,TGTGCCAGCAGCTTACCCTCCCGGGAGAGGGTAGGCAATGAGCAGTTCTTC,CASSLPSRERVGNEQFF
.,TRBJ1-4,.,TRBV6-5,TGTGCCAGCAGTTACTCTCGGGCAATTAGGCAACTGTTTTTT,CASSYSRAIRQLFF
.,TRBJ1-5,.,TRBV29-1,TGCAGCGTTGGGGGGGCTTCTGGACAGCCCCAGCATTTT,CSVGGASGQPQHF
.,TRBJ2-4,.,TRBV7-9,TGTGCCAGCAGCCCGGGCGGACCCGAGAAGGCCATTCAGTACTTC,CASSPGGPEKAIQYF
.,TRBJ1-2,.,TRBV20-1,TGCAGTGCTAGGTCAGGGATGGACTATGGCTACACCTTC,CSARSGMDYGYTF
.,TRBJ2-1,TRBD2,TRBV20-1,TGCAGTGCTAGATCAGCGCGGGAGGGTGGTGAGCAGTTCTTC,CSARSAREGGEQFF
few,TRBJ1-5,.,TRBV6-6,TGTGCCAGCAGTTACTCAGGGCAAGGGCCCCAGCATTTT,CASSYSGQGPQHF
.,TRBJ1-4,.,TRBV20-1,TGCAGTGCCTCCGGCGGGGGAAAACTGTTTTTT,CSASGGGKLFF
few,TRBJ2-3,.,TRBV5-1,TGCGCCAGCAGCCTGGCGGACAGCAACACAGATACGCAGTATTTT,CASSLADSNTDTQYF
.,TRBJ2-2,TRBD1,TRBV5-1,TGCGCCAGCAGCTTGTTGACAGGGCGGACCGGGGAGCTGTTTTTT,CASSLLTGRTGELFF
few,TRBJ2-5,TRBD1,TRBV3-1,TGTGCCAGCAGCCAAGCTGAGGGGGCGGTGGGAGAGACCCAGTACTTC,CASSQAEGAVGETQYF
.,TRBJ2-1,.,TRBV29-1,TGCAGCGTCGGAAGAGGGTCGGGTGAGCAGTTCTTC,CSVGRGSGEQFF
few,TRBJ1-1,TRBD1,TRBV20-1,TGCAGTGCTAGGGAACAGGGGTTAATGGCTTTCTTT,CSAREQGLMAFF
.,TRBJ1-1,TRBD1,TRBV5-4,TGTGCCAGCAGGAAAGATACGGGACAGGGGAACACTGAAGCTTTCTTT,CASRKDTGQGNTEAFF
many,TRBJ1-6,.,TRBV6-6,TGTGCCAGCAGTTGGGGATCGGATTCACCCCTCCACTTT,CASSWGSDSPLHF
many,TRBJ2-5,TRBD2,TRBV20-1,TGCAGTGCTCACATAGCGGGAGCTGGTTTTGTATTGGAGACCCAGTACTTC,CSAHIAGAGFVLETQYF
few,TRBJ2-7,TRBD2,TRBV12-3/TRBV12-4,TGTGCCAGCGCCCTAGCGGAGAGGAGCTACGAGCAGTACTTC,CASALAERSYEQYF
few,TRBJ2-7,.,TRBV5-1,TGCGCCAGCAGCTTCGGGACGGGAGCCTACGAGCAGTACTTC,CASSFGTGAYEQYF